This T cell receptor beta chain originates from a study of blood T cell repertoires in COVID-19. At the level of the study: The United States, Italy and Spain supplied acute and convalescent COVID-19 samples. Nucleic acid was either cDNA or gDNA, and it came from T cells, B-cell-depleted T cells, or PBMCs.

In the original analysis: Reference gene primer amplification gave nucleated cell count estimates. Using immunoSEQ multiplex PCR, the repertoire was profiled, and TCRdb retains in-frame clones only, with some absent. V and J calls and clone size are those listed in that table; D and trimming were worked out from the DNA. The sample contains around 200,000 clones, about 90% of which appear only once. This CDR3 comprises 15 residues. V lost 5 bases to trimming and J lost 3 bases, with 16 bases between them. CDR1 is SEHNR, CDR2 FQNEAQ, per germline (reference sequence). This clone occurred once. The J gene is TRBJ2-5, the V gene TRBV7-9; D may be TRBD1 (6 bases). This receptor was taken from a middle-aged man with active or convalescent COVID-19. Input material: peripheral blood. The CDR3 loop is CASSQYRVLKETQYF. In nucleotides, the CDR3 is TGTGCCAGCAGCCAATACAGGGTTTTAAAAGAGACCCAGTACTTC.